This section outlines one TCR beta chain sequence together with its context. The antigen is undetermined. J lost 4 bases, V lost 7 bases, and 6 bases had no gene match. This CDR3 comprises 14 residues. Germline V gives CDR1 MNHGY, CDR2 SVAAGI. This record belongs to a study of cytomegalovirus exposure and HLA in healthy donors. Across the study: Later analysis reported that the 95 to 150 validation repertoires shared the platform of the approximately 690 first-cohort repertoires. Study-wide findings and caveats: Altogether, 164 TCR beta chains were recorded as cytomegalovirus-associated. Through in vitro validation, three CMV-associated chains were shown to be specific for CMV antigens.

The donors were part of the validation cohort of around 110 subjects. That cohort was separate from the first cohort, which comprised 666 subjects. The repertoire was sequenced with immunoSEQ multiplex PCR; TCRdb's copy has only in-frame clones and lacks some. The table records roughly 150,000 clones, under 90% of them present only once. V usage is TRBV6-9 and J usage is TRBJ2-3; 9 bases map to TRBD2. This TCR was sampled from a man between 18 and 35 years old in good health and CMV-seropositive. Material for sequencing was PBMCs. The CDR3 loop reads CASTVAGVADTQYF. As DNA, the CDR3 is TGTGCCAGCACTGTAGCGGGAGTGGCAGATACGCAGTATTTT.